This T cell receptor beta chain was recorded in a study of T cells after yellow fever vaccination. Per the germline V gene, CDR1 is MNHNS and CDR2 is SASEGT. V trimming: 4 bases; J trimming: 2 bases; junction bases outside the gene matches: 5. This CDR3 has 17 amino acids. With regard to this clonotype: Its target is unknown.

TCRdb re-derived calls from the 5' RACE reads in MiXCR, one entry per CDR3 protein. This sample has just under 600,000 distinct CDR3 sequences; 13% occur once, and the top ten carry over 13%. Study findings and constraints: Clonotype sharing between CD4 and CD8 compartments was small.

Sequences were derived from PBMCs, sampled on the day of the yellow fever booster vaccination. The clonotype comes from a man younger than 45 who received the YFV17D yellow fever vaccine. The chain uses TRBV6-1 and TRBJ2-7; 16 bases are a match to TRBD2. The CDR3 loop is CASSGGLAGGVTYEQYF. The CDR3 coding sequence is TGTGCCAGCAGTGGGGGACTAGCGGGAGGGGTAACCTACGAGCAGTACTTC.